The 21 T cell receptor beta chains in this list originate from one sample, sequenced in a study of HIV-infected children after antiretroviral therapy interruption. The treatment: PENTA 11 planned treatment interruption arm or continuous ART arm. A 3' RACE protocol on RNA, with unique molecular identifiers, produced the TCR library. TCRdb passed the 3' RACE reads through MiXCR, listing each CDR3 protein once. The table lists more than 40,000 distinct CDR3 sequences, approximately 4.3% of them singletons, with 0.6% to 0.85% in the top ten. The sample in question was CD45RA+ CD4+ T cells from PBMCs, pooled from several time points, obtained from a donor given antiretroviral therapy, either interrupted or continuous. The subset was: naive CD4+ CD45RA+ CD45RO- T cells. The receptors were sampled from a pool of human donors with HIV.

This clonotype was seen repeatedly, ten times or more. The CDR3 DNA sequence: TGCAGTGCTAGCCGGGACAGGGCTGGAAACACCATATATTTT. Protein product: CSASRDRAGNTIYF. V gene TRBV20-1 combines with J gene TRBJ1-3; 9 bases map to TRBD1. Losses at the gene ends were 3 bases for V and 2 bases for J; bases not matched to a gene: 2. The V gene's germline CDR1 is DFQATT and CDR2 SNEGSKA (reference sequence). This CDR3 spans 14 amino acids.

This clonotype was recorded at least ten times. The V call is TRBV5-8, the J call TRBJ2-1; maybe TRBD1 (6 bases). V was pared by 2 bases and J by 0 bases, with 12 bases between. Germline V gene lookup returns CDR1 SGHTS and CDR2 YDEGEE. This CDR3 is 16 amino acids long. CDR3: CASSFGQFSSYNEQFF. The CDR3 DNA follows: TGTGCCAGCAGCTTTGGACAGTTCAGCTCCTACAATGAGCAGTTCTTC. The full variable domain, completed using reference TRBV5-8 and TRBJ2-1, is EAGVTQSPTHLIKTRGQQATLRCSPISGHTSVYWYQQALGLGLQFLLWYDEGEERNRGNFPPRFSGRQFPNYSSELNVNALELEDSALYLCASSFGQFSSYNEQFFGPGTRLTVL.

This clonotype showed up many times. The chain uses TRBV7-2 and TRBJ2-3; no clear D. Germline loops: CDR1 SGHTA, CDR2 FQGNSA. The V end lost 3 bases, the J end lost 7 bases, and 11 bases lay between the germline ends. The CDR3 has 13 residues. The CDR3: CASSFWSEHTQYF. In nucleotides, the CDR3 is TGTGCCAGCAGCTTCTGGAGCGAGCATACGCAGTATTTT.

This clonotype was counted ten times or more. V and J are TRBV30 and TRBJ1-6, with 9 bases aligning to TRBD1. Germline trimming cut 5 bases from V and 10 bases from J; bases unmatched to any gene: 9. The CDR3 sequence is 14 residues long. The germline V gene encodes CDR1 GTSNPN and CDR2 SVGIG (reference sequence). The CDR3 DNA reads TGTGCCTGGTCCTCGGACAGGGGATCGTCACCCCTCCACTTT. Its translation is CAWSSDRGSSPLHF.

This clonotype was detected ten times or more. This rearrangement joins TRBV11-2 to TRBJ2-7, with 8 bases aligning to TRBD2. The ends lost 5 bases at V and 6 bases at J; junction bases unmatched: 12. CDR1 and CDR2 (germline): SGHAT, FQNNGV. The CDR3 totals 15 residues. The CDR3 is CASSNPTRGAREQYF. The CDR3 DNA is TGTGCCAGCAGCAATCCAACGCGGGGGGCCCGCGAGCAGTACTTC.

The sample holds many counts of this clonotype. This chain links TRBV19 with TRBJ1-4, with a tentative D call TRBD1 (5 bases). V was shortened by 4 bases and J by 6 bases, with 12 bases between the two germline ends. This CDR3 region has 14 residues. Germline V gives CDR1 LNHDA, CDR2 SQIVND (reference sequence). CDR3 bases: TGTGCCAGTAGTACGACAGTAGGGGATGAAAAACTGTTTTTT. This codes for CASSTTVGDEKLFF. The whole variable domain, remainder taken from reference TRBV19 and TRBJ1-4, is DGGITQSPKYLFRKEGQNVTLSCEQNLNHDAMYWYRQDPGQGLRLIYYSQIVNDFQKGDIAEGYSVSREKKESFPLTVTSAQKNPTAFYLCASSTTVGDEKLFFGSGTQLSVL.

There are many counts of this clonotype. The V gene is TRBV28, the J gene TRBJ2-1; D might be TRBD2 (6 bases). This CDR3 has 19 residues. CDR1 MDHEN and CDR2 SYDVKM come from the germline V gene. The V end lost 6 bases, the J end lost 12 bases, and 36 bases lay between the germline ends. CDR3 loop: CASRDTAGSEKIWSPAQFF. The CDR3 DNA is TGTGCCAGCAGGGACACTGCCGGGAGCGAAAAAATCTGGTCGCCTGCGCAGTTCTTC. Using reference TRBV28 and TRBJ2-1 for the parts outside the CDR3, the full variable domain is DVKVTQSSRYLVKRTGEKVFLECVQDMDHENMFWYRQDPGLGLRLIYFSYDVKMKEKGDIPEGYSVSREKKERFSLILESASTNQTSMYLCASRDTAGSEKIWSPAQFFGPGTRLTVL.

This clonotype was found many times. The chain combines TRBV28 with TRBJ1-1, with D perhaps TRBD1 (6 bases). The CDR3 covers 15 residues. CDR1 is MDHEN, CDR2 SYDVKM, per germline. V was shortened by 6 bases and J by 1 base, with 15 bases between the two germline ends. As DNA, the CDR3 is TGTGCCAGCAGCCGAGGGGGGCGGGAGAACACTGAAGCTTTCTTT. This gives the protein CASSRGGRENTEAFF.

In the case of this clonotype: This may come from a read error, since a much larger clone is one base off. This chain joins TRBV3-1 and TRBJ2-2; D uncertain. The CDR3 loop spans 11 amino acids. Deletions cut 7 bases from V and 5 bases from J, with 5 bases between. CDR1 and CDR2 from the germline V gene are LGHDT and YNNKEL (reference sequence). The CDR3 DNA is TGTGCCAGCAACCAGACCGGGGAGCTGTTTTTT. It yields the protein CASNQTGELFF.

This clonotype was seen repeatedly, ten times or more. V usage is TRBV6-1 and J usage is TRBJ2-4, with TRBD2 as a possible D gene (7 bases). Per the germline V gene, CDR1 is MNHNS and CDR2 is SASEGT. V lost 6 bases, J lost 8 bases, and 17 bases lay in between. The CDR3 loop spans 14 amino acids. This chain's CDR3 is CASRIGGDADIQYF. CDR3 bases: TGTGCCAGCAGGATAGGGGGGGATGCGGACATTCAGTACTTC.

This clonotype was found a few times. The V and J genes are TRBV5-1 and TRBJ1-2; 8 positions agree with TRBD1. Germline lookup yields CDR1 SGHRS and CDR2 YFSETQ. The CDR3 sequence is 15 residues long. V lost 4 bases, J lost 0 bases, and 5 bases stayed unmatched. CDR3 in amino acids: CASSRTGSANYGYTF. In DNA form, the CDR3 reads TGCGCCAGCAGCCGGACAGGGTCAGCTAACTATGGCTACACCTTC.

The sample holds many counts of this clonotype. The rearrangement links TRBV20-1 to TRBJ2-1; TRBD2 matches 8 bases. Germline V lookup: CDR1 DFQATT, CDR2 SNEGSKA (reference sequence). The CDR3 runs to 15 residues. V trimming: 0 bases; J trimming: 5 bases; junction bases outside the gene matches: 6. In nucleotides, the CDR3 is TGCAGTGCTAGAGATTCCGGGACTAGTGACAATGAGCAGTTCTTC. This sequence encodes CSARDSGTSDNEQFF.

This clonotype was picked up a small number of times. V is TRBV28 and J is TRBJ1-3; D gene ambiguous. Germline CDR1 reads MDHEN; CDR2 reads SYDVKM. V dropped 2 bases and J dropped 5 bases, with 4 bases sitting between them. The CDR3 loop spans 12 amino acids. CDR3 residues: CASSLGRNTIYF. The DNA for the CDR3 is TGTGCCAGCAGTTTAGGGCGAAACACCATATATTTT.

This clonotype was picked up many times. The chain uses TRBV7-9 and TRBJ2-1; the D gene is possibly TRBD2 (7 bases). V lost 5 bases to trimming and J lost 10 bases, with 24 bases between them. This CDR3 contains 16 residues. Per germline, CDR1 SEHNR and CDR2 FQNEAQ (reference sequence). CDR3 sequence reads: CASSPPGGGQASEQFF. In nucleotides, the CDR3 is TGTGCCAGCAGCCCCCCTGGCGGGGGCCAGGCAAGCGAGCAGTTCTTC.

This clonotype was detected ten times or more. The V and J genes are TRBV28 and TRBJ2-5; no reliable D call. The CDR3 is 11 residues long. CDR1 and CDR2 from the germline V gene are MDHEN and SYDVKM. V lost 6 bases, J lost 4 bases, and 6 bases lay in between. CDR3 DNA: TGTGCCAGCAGGCTAAGAGAGACCCAGTACTTC. Translation gives CASRLRETQYF.

This clonotype was recorded many times. V is TRBV2 and J is TRBJ2-7; possible D gene TRBD2, 6 bases. CDR3 size: 12 residues. Germline V gene data show CDR1 as SNHLY and CDR2 as FYNNEI. V was shortened by 8 bases and J by 9 bases, with 17 bases between the two germline ends. CDR3 residues: CASAGWADGQYF. As DNA, the CDR3 is TGTGCCAGCGCGGGGTGGGCCGACGGGCAGTACTTC. Complete variable domain (other parts from reference TRBV2 and TRBJ2-7): EPEVTQTPSHQVTQMGQEVILRCVPISNHLYFYWYRQILGQKVEFLVSFYNNEISEKSEIFDDQFSVERPDGSNFTLKIRSTKLEDSAMYFCASAGWADGQYFGPGTRLTVT.

This rearrangement joins TRBV4-1 to TRBJ2-5; D is tentatively TRBD1 or TRBD2 (5 bases each). The length of the CDR3 is 18 residues. V lost 1 base and J lost 6, with 24 bases in between. The V gene's germline CDR1 is MGHRA and CDR2 YSYEKL. For the CDR3, the DNA is TGCGCCAGCAGCCAAGTGGGGGTCCAACCAACTATGGGGAAGACCCAGTACTTC. Protein product: CASSQVGVQPTMGKTQYF.

The DNA of the CDR3 is TGTGCCAGCAGCCCGGACCTCATGGGCCTGTCTTCACCCCTCCACTTT. Translating it yields CASSPDLMGLSSPLHF. The chain joins TRBV12-3 or TRBV12-4 to TRBJ1-6; no clear D. The CDR3 is made up of 16 amino acids. V was cut by 6 bases and J by 9 bases, with 21 bases left in between.

This clonotype was detected a few times. The chain has TRBV5-1 and TRBJ2-5; 8 positions match TRBD1. The germline V gene encodes CDR1 SGHRS and CDR2 YFSETQ. The CDR3 is 14 amino acids. J lost 3 bases, V lost 0 bases, and 1 base had no gene match. The DNA of the CDR3 is TGCGCCAGCAGCTTGGGACAGGGGAAAGAGACCCAGTACTTC. It translates to CASSLGQGKETQYF. Looking up the rest from reference TRBV5-1 and TRBJ2-5 gives the full variable domain: KAGVTQTPRYLIKTRGQQVTLSCSPISGHRSVSWYQQTPGQGLQFLFEYFSETQRNKGNFPGRFSGRQFSNSRSEMNVSTLELGDSALYLCASSLGQGKETQYFGPGTRLLVL.

This rearrangement joins TRBV5-1 to TRBJ2-1; perhaps TRBD1 as D (6 bases). The CDR3 length is 14 residues. Between the trimmed V and J ends, which lost 2 bases and 7 bases, there was a span of 13 bases. Germline V gene data show CDR1 as SGHRS and CDR2 as YFSETQ. CDR3 sequence (DNA): TGCGCCAGCAGCTTAGGGGGTTTATCGAATGAGCAGTTCTTC. Encoded protein: CASSLGGLSNEQFF.

This clonotype was detected ten times or more. V is TRBV19 and J is TRBJ2-6; 9 bases are a match to TRBD1. CDR1 and CDR2 (germline): LNHDA, SQIVND (reference sequence). V was clipped by 5 bases and J by 3 bases; unmatched bases: 5. The CDR3 sequence is 16 residues long. CDR3 protein: CASSGGQGFGANVLTF. CDR3 nucleotide sequence: TGTGCCAGTAGTGGGGGACAGGGCTTTGGGGCCAACGTCCTGACTTTC. Supplemented by reference TRBV19 and TRBJ2-6, the full variable domain reads DGGITQSPKYLFRKEGQNVTLSCEQNLNHDAMYWYRQDPGQGLRLIYYSQIVNDFQKGDIAEGYSVSREKKESFPLTVTSAQKNPTAFYLCASSGGQGFGANVLTFGAGSRLTVL.